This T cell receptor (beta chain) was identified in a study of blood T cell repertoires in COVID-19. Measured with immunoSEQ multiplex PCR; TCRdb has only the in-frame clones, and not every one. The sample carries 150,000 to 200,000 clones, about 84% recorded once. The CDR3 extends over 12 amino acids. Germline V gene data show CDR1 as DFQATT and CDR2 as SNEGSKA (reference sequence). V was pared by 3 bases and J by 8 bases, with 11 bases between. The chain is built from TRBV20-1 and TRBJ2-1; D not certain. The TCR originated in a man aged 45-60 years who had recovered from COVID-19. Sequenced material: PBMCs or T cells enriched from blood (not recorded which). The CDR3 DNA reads TGCAGTGCTAGTCGTGTACGCGATGAGCAGTTCTTC. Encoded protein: CSASRVRDEQFF.